The 31 T cell receptor beta chains below come from one sample, sequenced in a study of metastatic and nonmetastatic thyroid tumors. No treatment of any kind had been given to any patient before thyroid surgery. TCRdb re-processed the PCR reads through MiXCR. The sample includes 100,000 or so clones, 15% of them seen just once. The sample taken for sequencing was blood. These receptors came from a female donor with papillary thyroid cancer or a benign thyroid nodule (not recorded which). Some clones in this sample may be carry-over from other donors' samples.

The chain couples TRBV30 to TRBJ2-7; D is possibly TRBD2 (6 bases). V was cut by 0 bases and J by 9 bases, with 24 bases left in between. CDR1 and CDR2 from the germline V gene are GTSNPN and SVGIG (reference sequence). The CDR3 has 16 residues. The CDR3 loop is CAWSVQERVIILGQYF. CDR3 bases: TGTGCCTGGAGTGTACAGGAGCGGGTGATTATTTTAGGGCAGTACTTC.

This clone has at least ten counts. This chain joins TRBV7-9 and TRBJ2-2; D tentatively reads TRBD1 or TRBD2 (5 bases each). This CDR3 has 14 amino acids. Per germline, CDR1 SEHNR and CDR2 FQNEAQ (reference sequence). Trimming removed 5 bases at V and 7 bases at J, with 14 bases between. The CDR3 region is CASSPPEGNGELFF. CDR3 nucleotides: TGTGCCAGCAGCCCACCCGAGGGGAACGGGGAGCTGTTTTTT.

Many counts were recorded for this clone. CDR3 sequence (DNA): TGCGCCAGCAGCTTAGTAGGGGTAGGAGAGACCCAGTACTTC. Translated: CASSLVGVGETQYF. The J gene is TRBJ2-5, the V gene TRBV5-1; possibly TRBD1 for D (5 bases). The CDR3 runs to 14 residues. Germline V gene sequence: CDR1 SGHRS, CDR2 YFSETQ. The germline V and J ends were trimmed by 2 bases and 4 bases, with 12 bases remaining between them.

This clone was observed at least ten times. The chain combines TRBV3-1 with TRBJ2-7; D could derive from TRBD1 or TRBD2 (5 bases each). Germline CDR1 LGHDT, CDR2 YNNKEL (reference sequence). With 4 bases removed from V and 7 bases from J, the gap between germline ends came to 17 bases. This CDR3 has 14 residues. This CDR3 reads CASSRQGPLMEQYF. CDR3 in DNA: TGTGCCAGCAGCCGGCAGGGACCTCTCATGGAGCAGTACTTC.

This clone was seen at least ten times. The chain carries TRBV5-1 and TRBJ2-1; TRBD1 aligns across 7 bases. CDR3 size: 15 residues. Losses at the gene ends were 4 bases for V and 1 base for J; bases not matched to a gene: 5. The germline CDR1 and CDR2 sequences are SGHRS and YFSETQ. CDR3 loop: CASSTTGESYNEQFF. The CDR3 DNA reads TGCGCCAGCAGCACCACAGGGGAATCCTACAATGAGCAGTTCTTC.

This clone was recorded at least ten times. This chain joins TRBV7-2 and TRBJ2-7; 12 nucleotides agree with TRBD2. The junction had 3 bases not matched to a gene; V was cut back by 5 bases and J by 1 base. CDR3 length: 15 residues. Per the germline V gene, CDR1 is SGHTA and CDR2 is FQGNSA. CDR3 coding DNA: TGTGCCAGCAGCCCCCTAGCGGGGGGGTCCTACGAGCAGTACTTC. It specifies CASSPLAGGSYEQYF.

A few counts support this clone. Likely a read error: the CDR3 ends without its conserved phenylalanine or tryptophan. Because the CDR3's place on the DNA is in doubt, the DNA is left out and the CDR3 is given as listed by TCRdb. V usage is TRBV12-3 or TRBV12-4 and J usage is TRBJ1-1; the table calls TRBD1, which could not be checked here. The CDR3 is made up of 14 amino acids, end residues included. The chain's CDR3 is CASSRQGAITEALL.

This clone was counted many times. The chain uses TRBV18 and TRBJ1-6; 8 positions match TRBD1. Germline V gene data show CDR1 as KGHSH and CDR2 as LQKENI. V shed 2 bases, J shed 16 bases, and the junction held 4 bases outside the gene matches. The CDR3 consists of 12 residues. This CDR3 reads CASSPGTGYLHF. The CDR3 nucleotides read TGTGCCAGCTCACCAGGGACAGGATATCTCCACTTT.

This clone was picked up many times. The chain has TRBV6-1 and TRBJ2-7; tentatively, D is TRBD1 (6 bases). The germline V and J ends were trimmed by 1 base and 4 bases, with 8 bases remaining between them. The CDR3 sequence is 13 residues long. CDR1 is MNHNS, CDR2 SASEGT, per germline. CDR3 coding DNA: TGTGCCAGCAGTGAAGACAGGGTTTACGAGCAGTACTTC. Protein product: CASSEDRVYEQYF.

This clone was recorded at least ten times. The chain links TRBV9 to TRBJ1-3, with D perhaps TRBD1 (5 bases). Trimming took 4 bases from V and 4 from J, leaving 12 bases between them. The CDR3 runs to 14 residues. Germline assignment: CDR1 SGDLS and CDR2 YYNGEE. Here the CDR3 reads CASSRRDGGNTIYF. The CDR3 bases are TGTGCCAGCAGCCGTAGGGACGGCGGAAACACCATATATTTT.

As to this clone: A much bigger clone sits one base away, suggesting this may be a read error. The rearrangement links TRBV13 to TRBJ1-2; D is perhaps TRBD1 (6 bases). V gave up 5 bases and J gave up 0 bases, with 10 bases separating them. The CDR3 runs 14 residues. Germline V gives CDR1 PRHDT, CDR2 FYEKMQ (reference sequence). The CDR3 bases are TGTGCCAGCAGCACAGGGTTGCCTAACTATGGCTACACCTTC. Residues: CASSTGLPNYGYTF.

On this clone: A read error is possible here, since a much larger clone lies one base away. The same CDR3 also results from other DNA sequences found in this sample. The V and J genes are TRBV7-6 and TRBJ2-5; 7 positions match TRBD2. Trimming cost V 3 bases and J 5 bases; bases outside gene matches: 15. CDR3 length equals 17 residues. The germline gives CDR1 SGHVS, CDR2 FNYEAQ. The CDR3 sequence is CASSFGLGTGGRETQYF. The DNA of the CDR3 is TGTGCCAGCAGCTTTGGCCTCGGGACGGGAGGAAGGGAGACCCAGTACTTC.

This clone was seen at least ten times. The rearrangement joins TRBV7-2 to TRBJ2-7; a weak D match, TRBD2 (6 bases). The germline V gene encodes CDR1 SGHTA and CDR2 FQGNSA. The CDR3 is 15 residues long. The ends were cut back, 4 bases at V and 1 base at J, with 14 bases in the middle. Here the CDR3 DNA reads TGTGCCAGCAGCTCTTACCCGGGAGCATCCTACGAGCAGTACTTC. It translates to CASSSYPGASYEQYF. The full variable domain, rest sourced from reference TRBV7-2 and TRBJ2-7, is GAGVSQSPSNKVTEKGKDVELRCDPISGHTALYWYRQSLGQGLEFLIYFQGNSAPDKSGLPSDRFSAERTGGSVSTLTIQRTQQEDSAVYLCASSSYPGASYEQYFGPGTRLTVT.

This clone was observed at least ten times. V and J are TRBV6-2 or TRBV6-3 and TRBJ1-2; no firm D call. Germline CDR1 reads MNHEY; CDR2 reads SVGEGT. V lost 0 bases and J lost 1, with 9 bases in between. The length of the CDR3 is 15 residues. Written as DNA, the CDR3 is TGTGCCAGCAGTTACTCGAAGCAGAGTAACTATGGCTACACCTTC. It is translated as CASSYSKQSNYGYTF.

Many counts were recorded for this clone. V is TRBV20-1 and J is TRBJ2-7; D possibly corresponds to TRBD1 (5 bases). The CDR3 is made up of 14 amino acids. The germline V gene encodes CDR1 DFQATT and CDR2 SNEGSKA (reference sequence). Trimming cost V 0 bases and J 3 bases, with 12 bases left between them. The CDR3: CSARDQARVYEQYF. The CDR3 nucleotides read TGCAGTGCTAGAGATCAGGCCAGGGTCTACGAGCAGTACTTC.

This clone came up many times. This chain joins TRBV11-2 and TRBJ2-2; D assignment may be TRBD1 or TRBD2 (6 bases each). In germline, CDR1 is SGHAT, CDR2 FQNNGV. The V gene lost 2 bases and the J gene lost 4 bases, with 14 bases spanning the gap. The CDR3 runs 16 residues. CDR3 residues: CASSLSRGRGTGELFF. CDR3 nucleotides: TGTGCCAGCAGCTTAAGTCGGGGGCGCGGCACCGGGGAGCTGTTTTTT.

The sample holds many counts of this clone. The J gene is TRBJ2-7, the V gene TRBV5-1; D might be TRBD1 or TRBD2, each matching 5 bases. The V end was cut by 4 bases, the J end by 4 bases, with 18 bases between. The germline V gene has CDR1 SGHRS and CDR2 YFSETQ. The CDR3 is made up of 15 amino acids. CDR3 region: CASSPPGLLLYEQYF. Written as DNA, the CDR3 is TGCGCCAGCAGCCCCCCGGGGCTCCTTCTGTACGAGCAGTACTTC.

This clone was picked up many times. The V call is TRBV20-1, the J call TRBJ1-6, with 7 positions matching TRBD1. Per the germline V gene, CDR1 is DFQATT and CDR2 is SNEGSKA (reference sequence). This CDR3 spans 13 amino acids. CDR3 in amino acids: CSAGGFGNSPLHF. The CDR3 DNA reads as TGCAGCGCAGGGGGGTTCGGTAATTCACCCCTCCACTTT.

Details on this clone: A read error may be the cause here, since a much bigger clone is one base away. The V call is TRBV5-4, the J call TRBJ1-1, with D uncertain. The CDR3 spans 13 residues. The germline V gene encodes CDR1 SGHNT and CDR2 YYREEE (reference sequence). In DNA, the CDR3 is TGTGCCAACAGCTTGAGCTCAAACACTGAAGCTTTCTTT. This gives the protein CANSLSSNTEAFF.

The V call is TRBV7-8, the J call TRBJ1-5, with a tentative D call TRBD1 (6 bases). Germline V lookup: CDR1 SGHVS, CDR2 FQNEAQ. V lost 5 bases, J lost 7 bases, and 24 bases lay in between. This CDR3 spans 17 amino acids. CDR3 sequence (DNA): TGTGCCAGCAGCCAAGCCGGGGGGGGGCTCATCCGCCAGCCCCAGCATTTT. The encoded protein is CASSQAGGGLIRQPQHF.

This clone was seen ten or more times. The rearrangement joins TRBV2 to TRBJ2-1, with D possibly being TRBD2 (7 bases). The CDR3 extends over 11 amino acids. In germline, CDR1 is SNHLY, CDR2 FYNNEI. The germline V and J ends were trimmed by 3 bases and 15 bases, with 12 bases remaining between them. The CDR3 loop reads CASSDSGGRFF. For the CDR3, the DNA is TGTGCCAGCAGTGACTCGGGGGGCAGGTTCTTC.

With regard to this clone: A much larger clone lies one base from this, so it may be a read error. The chain joins TRBV30 to TRBJ2-6; D is ambiguous. Trimming took 5 bases from V and 0 from J, leaving 5 bases between them. This CDR3 region has 13 residues. Germline V gene lookup returns CDR1 GTSNPN and CDR2 SVGIG (reference sequence). CDR3 in DNA: TGTGCCTGGGGCTGCTCTGGGGCCAACGTCCTGACTTTC. Its translation is CAWGCSGANVLTF.

The table lists this clone with many counts. This chain joins TRBV10-3 and TRBJ2-2; D ambiguous. This CDR3 contains 12 residues. Germline CDR1 ENHRY, CDR2 SYGVKD. The germline V and J ends were trimmed by 8 bases and 2 bases, with 6 bases remaining between them. CDR3 sequence (DNA): TGTGCCATCGCCTCCAACACCGGGGAGCTGTTTTTT. It is translated as CAIASNTGELFF.

This clone was seen ten or more times. The V call is TRBV11-2, the J call TRBJ2-1; TRBD2 aligns across 10 bases. There are 16 residues in the CDR3. The V and J ends lost 0 bases and 3 bases, in that order; junction bases with no gene match: 2. Germline V lookup: CDR1 SGHAT, CDR2 FQNNGV. CDR3 DNA: TGTGCCAGCAGCTTAGACCCTAGCGGGGGCTACAATGAGCAGTTCTTC. It yields the protein CASSLDPSGGYNEQFF.

In its sample, this clone was seen many times. The chain carries TRBV5-1 and TRBJ2-1; TRBD2 agrees at 11 bases. V lost 0 bases and J lost 10; bases outside the gene matches: 6. The germline gives CDR1 SGHRS, CDR2 YFSETQ. The CDR3 totals 15 residues. CDR3 sequence reads: CASSLVTLAGGEQFF. In DNA form, the CDR3 reads TGCGCCAGCAGCTTGGTAACGCTAGCGGGGGGAGAGCAGTTCTTC.

This clone was seen at least ten times. The chain links TRBV5-6 to TRBJ2-7; 8 bases line up with TRBD1. After removal of 3 bases from V and 5 bases from J, the junction contained 7 bases not matched to a gene. Germline assignment: CDR1 SGHDT and CDR2 YYEEEE. The CDR3 covers 14 residues. The DNA for the CDR3 is TGTGCCAGCAGCTCCGGGACAGGTTATCACGAGCAGTACTTC. Its protein is CASSSGTGYHEQYF.

The chain is built from TRBV4-1 and TRBJ1-5, with a tentative D call TRBD1 (5 bases). CDR1 MGHRA and CDR2 YSYEKL come from the germline V gene. Trimming took off 5 bases at V and 6 bases at J, with 17 bases between the two ends. The CDR3 length is 15 residues. CDR3 residues: CASSTDRARGQPQHF. CDR3 nucleotide sequence: TGCGCCAGCAGCACAGACAGAGCGAGGGGTCAGCCCCAGCATTTT.

This clone was counted at least ten times. The J gene is TRBJ2-5, the V gene TRBV5-1; 13 bases are shared with TRBD2. With 3 bases clipped from V and 5 bases from J, the junction kept 7 bases outside the gene matches. CDR1 SGHRS and CDR2 YFSETQ come from the germline V gene. This CDR3 has 16 amino acids. The CDR3 region is CASSSLLAGGLETQYF. In DNA form, the CDR3 reads TGCGCCAGCAGCTCTCTACTAGCGGGGGGGTTGGAGACCCAGTACTTC.

About this clone: This may stem from a read error, because a much larger clone lies one nucleotide away. The DNA of the CDR3 is TGCAGTGCTAAAATCCAGGAATTTCAAGAGACCCAGTACTTC. It codes for CSAKIQEFQETQYF. This sequence joins TRBV20-1 and TRBJ2-5; D call uncertain. From germline, CDR1 is DFQATT and CDR2 SNEGSKA (reference sequence). V lost 4 bases and J lost 2, with 14 bases in between. The CDR3 contains 14 residues.

The chain is built from TRBV6-1 and TRBJ2-1; D could derive from TRBD1 or TRBD2 (6 bases each). Germline values: CDR1 MNHNS, CDR2 SASEGT. This CDR3 spans 14 amino acids. With 6 bases removed from V and 2 bases from J, the gap between germline ends came to 11 bases. The CDR3 loop is CASREGEAYNEQFF. The CDR3 DNA follows: TGTGCCAGCAGGGAGGGGGAGGCCTACAATGAGCAGTTCTTC.

There are many counts of this clone. The rearrangement links TRBV10-2 to TRBJ2-1; D tentatively reads TRBD1 or TRBD2 (5 bases each). The CDR3 has 13 residues. Per germline, CDR1 WSHSY and CDR2 SAAADI. V lost 4 bases, J lost 9 bases, and 13 bases lay in between. This CDR3 is CASSGDRIGEQFF. The CDR3 coding sequence is TGCGCCAGCAGTGGGGACCGGATCGGTGAGCAGTTCTTC.